The T cell receptor (beta chain) described here comes from a study of blood T cell repertoires in COVID-19. On the study more broadly: Samples representing acute and convalescent COVID-19 were sourced from the United States, Italy and Spain.

Germline CDR1 and CDR2: SGHRS and YFSETQ. The CDR3 extends over 16 amino acids. Germline trimming cut 0 bases from V and 1 base from J; bases unmatched to any gene: 5. To note about this clone: Different DNA sequences within this sample yield the same CDR3.

Per the original methods: Amplification with reference gene primers provided the estimates of nucleated cell counts. Profiling relied on immunoSEQ multiplex PCR, and the TCRdb table lists in-frame clones only, not all of them. The DNA gave D and trimming, while V, J and clone size come from that table. The sample lists under 200,000 clones; more than 85% were seen once. V is TRBV5-1 and J is TRBJ2-3, with TRBD1 identical over 7 bases. The origin of this receptor is a man between 50 and 59 years old with acute or convalescent COVID-19. Sequenced material: peripheral blood. Written as DNA, the CDR3 is TGCGCCAGCAGCTTGGTTGGCGGACAGGGCACAGATACGCAGTATTTT. Encoded protein: CASSLVGGQGTDTQYF.